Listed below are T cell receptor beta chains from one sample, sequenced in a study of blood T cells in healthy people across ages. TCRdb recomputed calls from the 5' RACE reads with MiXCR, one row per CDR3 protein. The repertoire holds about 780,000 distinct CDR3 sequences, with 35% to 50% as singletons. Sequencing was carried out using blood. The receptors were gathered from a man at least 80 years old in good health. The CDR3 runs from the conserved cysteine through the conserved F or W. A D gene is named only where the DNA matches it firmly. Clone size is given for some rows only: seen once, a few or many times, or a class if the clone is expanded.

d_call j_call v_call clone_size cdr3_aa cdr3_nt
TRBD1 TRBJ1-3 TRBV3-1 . CASSHGQGTNTIYF TGTGCCAGCAGCCATGGACAGGGCACAAACACCATATATTTT
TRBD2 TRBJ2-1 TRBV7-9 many CASSARGWTSGRAGEQFF TGTGCCAGCAGCGCCCGCGGCTGGACTAGCGGGAGGGCCGGTGAGCAGTTCTTC
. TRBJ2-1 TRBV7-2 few CASSFRELATHRNEQFF TGTGCCAGCAGCTTTCGCGAACTAGCTACCCACCGCAATGAGCAGTTCTTC
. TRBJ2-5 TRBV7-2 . CTSSPPGNRLRDEQYF TGTACCAGCAGCCCACCGGGAAATCGCCTTCGGGATGAGCAGTACTTC
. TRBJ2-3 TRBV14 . CASSQDFNRDTDTQYF TGTGCCAGCAGCCAAGATTTTAACAGGGACACAGATACGCAGTATTTT
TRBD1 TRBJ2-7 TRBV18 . CASSPNSGTGLDSYEQYF TGTGCCAGCTCACCAAACTCCGGGACAGGTCTTGATTCCTACGAGCAGTACTTC
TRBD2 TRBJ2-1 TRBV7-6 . CASSNPSGRSHEQFF TGTGCCAGCAGCAATCCTAGCGGGAGGTCCCATGAGCAGTTCTTC
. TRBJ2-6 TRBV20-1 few CSASAGLSTGANVLTF TGCAGTGCTAGTGCAGGATTGTCGACTGGGGCCAACGTCCTGACTTTC
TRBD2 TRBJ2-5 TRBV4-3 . CASSQGEGTSEGETQYF TGCGCCAGCAGCCAAGGAGAGGGGACTAGCGAGGGAGAGACCCAGTACTTC
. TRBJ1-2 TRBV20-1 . CSARDTNYGYTF TGCAGTGCTAGGGACACCAACTATGGCTACACCTTC
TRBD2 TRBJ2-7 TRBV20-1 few CSARTSGTAYEQYF TGCAGTGCCAGGACTAGCGGGACCGCCTACGAGCAGTACTTC
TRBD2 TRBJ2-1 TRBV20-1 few CSTSPPGLADNEQFF TGCAGCACCTCCCCTCCGGGACTAGCGGACAATGAGCAGTTCTTC
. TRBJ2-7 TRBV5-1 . CASSLDRHEQYF TGCGCCAGCAGCTTGGACAGGCACGAGCAGTACTTC
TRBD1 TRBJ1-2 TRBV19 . CASNPDGQGYYGYTF TGTGCCAGTAACCCAGATGGACAGGGGTACTATGGCTACACCTTC
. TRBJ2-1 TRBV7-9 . CASSLDGGLAEQFF TGTGCCAGCAGCTTAGACGGGGGGCTGGCTGAGCAGTTCTTC
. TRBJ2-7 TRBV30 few CAYDLRRSNEQYF TGTGCCTACGACCTAAGGCGGAGCAACGAGCAGTACTTC